Sequencing of this TCR beta chain was carried out in a study of T cell repertoires and HLA-DP antigens. Study background: Sorted CD137+CD4+ samples averaged roughly 200 ng DNA; pre-culture CD4+ samples, 900 to 1,500 ng.

CD4+ T cells, purified by negative selection, averaged 97.7% purity. Some clones are missing from TCRdb's copy, which holds only in-frame ones; the method was immunoSEQ multiplex PCR. In the table there are approximately 89,000 clones, around nine tenths of which are singletons. Ten or more counts support this clone. Its antigen is not known. The ends lost 6 bases at V and 11 bases at J; junction bases unmatched: 10. Germline V gene lookup returns CDR1 LNHDA and CDR2 SQIVND (reference sequence). The length of the CDR3 is 14 residues. The chain employs TRBV19 and TRBJ1-6; 7 bases are a match to TRBD1. The origin of this receptor is a man over 45 in good health and CMV-seronegative. The sequenced material came from CD4+ T cells from PBMCs. CDR3 amino acids: CASSRQGQRAPLHF. The DNA for the CDR3 is TGTGCCAGTAGCCGACAGGGACAGAGAGCACCCCTCCACTTT.